Below, one TCR beta chain is given with its context. The data belong to a study of blood T cell repertoires in COVID-19. The length of the CDR3 is 14 residues. The germline V gene encodes CDR1 KGHSH and CDR2 LQKENI. V lost 0 bases and J lost 5; bases outside the gene matches: 3. Sequencing was performed with immunoSEQ multiplex PCR; in TCRdb, only in-frame clones are kept and a portion is missing. Of about 32,000 clones listed, less than 95% are singletons. Sequenced input: peripheral blood. The V call is TRBV18, the J call TRBJ2-7; TRBD2 aligns across 8 bases. This clonotype originated in a man between 65 and 85 years old with active or convalescent COVID-19. CDR3 in DNA: TGTGCCAGCTCACCACCGTACGGGGGGGACGAGCAGTACTTC. Translating it yields CASSPPYGGDEQYF.